The clone carrying this T cell receptor (beta chain) came up once. The data were taken from a study of blood T cell repertoires in COVID-19. Data came from immunoSEQ multiplex PCR; TCRdb stores just in-frame clones and leaves some out. The sample includes about 200,000 clones, roughly 78% of them seen just once. Sequenced input: peripheral blood. The sequence derives from a woman over 75 with active or convalescent COVID-19.

Here the CDR3 DNA reads TGTGCCAGCAGTTTCGGGGGTTCGAACTATGGCTACACCTTC. Translating it yields CASSFGGSNYGYTF. The V and J genes are TRBV28 and TRBJ1-2, with a possible D match to TRBD1 (5 bases). This CDR3 contains 14 residues. In germline, CDR1 is MDHEN, CDR2 SYDVKM. Trimming removed 3 bases at V and 2 bases at J, with 10 bases between.